This TCR beta chain came from a study of T cells after yellow fever vaccination. The table lists this clonotype with many counts. MiXCR was run by TCRdb on the 5' RACE reads, yielding one entry per CDR3 protein. The sample comprises fewer than 350,000 distinct CDR3 sequences, around 3.6% of which are singletons, and around 24% rests with the top ten. Sequencing used PBMCs, obtained on the day of the yellow fever booster vaccination. This receptor was identified in a man younger than 35 who received the YFV17D yellow fever vaccine.

CDR3 sequence reads: CASSHNRGLTEAFF. The DNA for the CDR3 is TGCGCCAGCAGCCACAACAGGGGGCTGACTGAAGCTTTCTTT. J is TRBJ1-1 and V is TRBV4-3; 9 bases are a match to TRBD1. V lost 3 bases to trimming and J lost 5 bases; unmatched junction nucleotides: 4. Per germline, CDR1 LGHNA and CDR2 YSLEER. This CDR3 is 14 amino acids long.